This T cell receptor beta chain was documented in a study of OX40 agonist ivuxolimab in advanced cancers. About the study: Ivuxolimab was administered intravenously to patients at 0.01 to 10 mg/kg every 2 weeks.

Study-level results: The 0.1-3.0 mg/kg partial responders had among the lowest clonal expansion. Clonal expansion by week 6 occurred in CD4+ and CD8+ blood T cells (at 0.1 to 3.0 mg/kg).

Note on this clone: The antigen is unknown.

Germline CDR1 SGHTA, CDR2 FQGNSA. The CDR3 length is 13 residues. J gave up 5 bases and V 9 bases, and 2 bases lay outside the gene matches. Sequenced by immunoSEQ multiplex PCR; TCRdb stores in-frame clones only, minus some. The sample gives about 64,000 clones, approximately 84% of which show up once; around 9.8% is in the top ten. This receptor was taken from an adult with an advanced solid tumor such as melanoma, head and neck, liver or kidney cancer. The chain employs TRBV7-2 and TRBJ1-4, with 11 bases matching TRBD1. The sequences come from CD4+ or CD8+ T cells sorted from blood, collected in a trial of the OX40 agonist ivuxolimab. The CDR3 DNA reads TGTGCCAGTGGGACAGGGGGAAATGAAAAACTGTTTTTT. Amino acids: CASGTGGNEKLFF.